Sequencing of this T cell receptor (beta chain) was carried out in a study of persistence of HIV-infected CD4 T cells. V was cut by 0 bases and J by 4 bases, with 8 bases left in between. Per the germline V gene, CDR1 is WNHNN and CDR2 is SYGVQD (reference sequence). The CDR3 has 14 amino acids. The stimulus was lysate of CMV-infected fibroblasts, about 11 ug/mL. Sorted nonresponding memory CD4+ T cells were CD40L-negative, CD69-negative, CD45RO-high. As regards this clone: Its matching antigen is unknown.

The libraries were made with immunoSEQ version 4 in survey mode. Genomic DNA was diluted to 10 ng/uL, up to roughly 1 ug per sample. Sequencing was performed with immunoSEQ multiplex PCR; in TCRdb, only in-frame clones are kept and a portion is missing. The sample shows 25,000 to 35,000 clones, about 80% of them seen only once. The chain links TRBV10-1 to TRBJ2-3; D gene uncertain. The sequence was collected from an adult woman with HIV who was CMV-seropositive. The material sequenced was CD4+ T cells sorted from PBMCs after roughly 19-hour stimulation, taken from a patient who received antiretroviral therapy. As DNA, the CDR3 is TGCGCCAGCAGTGAGTCGGCAGCAGCAGATACGCAGTATTTT. It translates to CASSESAAADTQYF.